The rows below give T cell receptor beta chains drawn from one sample of a study of human T cells and chemical hapten exposure. One entry per CDR3 protein, called by TCRdb with MiXCR from the RACE reads. The sample shows 360,000 or so distinct CDR3 sequences, around 6% of them seen only once. The sequencing used whole blood, collected in connection with sensitization to the hapten diphenylcyclopropenone (DPC). The receptors were sampled from a woman between 18 and 29 years old with alopecia areata. Some clones in this sample may be carry-over from other donors' samples. Each CDR3 is given with its conserved first and last residue. The D gene is left open where the match is weak. Clone size, where shown, is once, few, many, or a class for clones that have expanded.

V: TRBV6-5
length: 15
D: NA
J: TRBJ2-3
size: few
CDR3: CASRRWGAGTDTQYF
DNA: TGTGCCAGCAGACGGTGGGGAGCCGGCACAGATACGCAGTATTTT

V: TRBV5-1
length: 14
D: NA
J: TRBJ1-6
size: many
CDR3: CASSPTSVGSPLHF
DNA: TGCGCCAGCAGCCCCACATCAGTGGGTTCACCCCTCCACTTT

V: TRBV5-6
length: 14
D: TRBD1
J: TRBJ1-5
size: many
CDR3: CASSPRDSYQPQHF
DNA: TGTGCCAGCAGCCCAAGGGACAGTTATCAGCCCCAGCATTTT

V: TRBV6-5
length: 14
D: TRBD1
J: TRBJ2-7
size: few
CDR3: CASSRGQGENEQYF
DNA: TGTGCCAGCAGTCGGGGACAGGGGGAGAACGAGCAGTACTTC

V: TRBV28
length: 15
D: NA
J: TRBJ2-7
size: NA
CDR3: CASSLLQLLGYEQYF
DNA: TGTGCCAGCAGTTTACTACAGCTCCTTGGGTACGAGCAGTACTTC

V: TRBV10-3
length: 19
D: TRBD2
J: TRBJ2-1
size: few
CDR3: CAISESPGTSGGVINEQFF
DNA: TGTGCCATCAGTGAGTCCCCTGGAACTAGCGGGGGGGTGATAAATGAGCAGTTCTTC

V: TRBV5-5
length: 15
D: TRBD2
J: TRBJ2-3
size: NA
CDR3: CASSWGGIGSDTQYF
DNA: TGTGCCAGCAGCTGGGGGGGAATAGGGTCAGATACGCAGTATTTT

V: TRBV3-1
length: 13
D: TRBD1
J: TRBJ1-2
size: many
CDR3: CASSPWTGNGYTF
DNA: TGTGCCAGCAGCCCTTGGACAGGGAATGGCTACACCTTC

V: TRBV6-6
length: 14
D: NA
J: TRBJ2-7
size: NA
CDR3: CASSYNRYSYEQYF
DNA: TGTGCCAGCAGTTACAATCGGTACTCCTACGAGCAGTACTTC

V: TRBV9
length: 15
D: TRBD1
J: TRBJ2-5
size: NA
CDR3: CASSPGQGRTETQYF
DNA: TGTGCCAGCAGCCCGGGACAGGGTCGTACGGAGACCCAGTACTTC

V: TRBV6-1
length: 15
D: NA
J: TRBJ1-5
size: few
CDR3: CASSSFPGTNQPQHF
DNA: TGTGCCAGCAGTAGTTTCCCAGGGACCAATCAGCCCCAGCATTTT

V: TRBV7-8
length: 15
D: NA
J: TRBJ2-3
size: NA
CDR3: CASSLAGSVTDTQYF
DNA: TGTGCCAGCAGCTTAGCCGGTAGCGTCACAGATACGCAGTATTTT

V: TRBV12-3/TRBV12-4
length: 13
D: NA
J: TRBJ2-3
size: NA
CDR3: CASSKLREGTQYF
DNA: TGTGCCAGCAGTAAACTGAGGGAAGGTACGCAGTATTTT

V: TRBV7-9
length: 14
D: NA
J: TRBJ2-3
size: few
CDR3: CASSLSKSTDTQYF
DNA: TGTGCCAGCAGCTTAAGTAAAAGCACAGATACGCAGTATTTT

V: TRBV19
length: 16
D: NA
J: TRBJ2-1
size: few
CDR3: CASSSPRGAVAYEQFF
DNA: TGTGCCAGTAGTAGTCCAAGGGGGGCTGTCGCCTATGAGCAGTTCTTC

V: TRBV6-2/TRBV6-3
length: 12
D: NA
J: TRBJ2-3
size: many
CDR3: CASSYLADTQYF
DNA: TGTGCCAGCAGTTACTTAGCGGATACGCAGTATTTT

V: TRBV12-3/TRBV12-4
length: 15
D: TRBD1
J: TRBJ2-7
size: few
CDR3: CASSPGQGQSYEQYF
DNA: TGTGCCAGCAGCCCTGGGCAGGGACAGTCCTACGAGCAGTACTTC

V: TRBV11-1
length: 13
D: NA
J: TRBJ2-7
size: NA
CDR3: CASGLMSSYEQYF
DNA: TGTGCCAGCGGACTGATGAGCTCCTACGAGCAGTACTTC

V: TRBV5-1
length: 18
D: TRBD2
J: TRBJ2-2
size: NA
CDR3: CASSLAKMGLASTGELFF
DNA: TGCGCCAGCAGCTTGGCCAAGATGGGACTAGCGTCCACCGGGGAGCTGTTTTTT

V: TRBV2
length: 16
D: TRBD2
J: TRBJ2-1
size: few
CDR3: CASSENPGLAGEAQFF
DNA: TGTGCCAGCAGTGAAAATCCGGGACTAGCGGGGGAGGCGCAGTTCTTC